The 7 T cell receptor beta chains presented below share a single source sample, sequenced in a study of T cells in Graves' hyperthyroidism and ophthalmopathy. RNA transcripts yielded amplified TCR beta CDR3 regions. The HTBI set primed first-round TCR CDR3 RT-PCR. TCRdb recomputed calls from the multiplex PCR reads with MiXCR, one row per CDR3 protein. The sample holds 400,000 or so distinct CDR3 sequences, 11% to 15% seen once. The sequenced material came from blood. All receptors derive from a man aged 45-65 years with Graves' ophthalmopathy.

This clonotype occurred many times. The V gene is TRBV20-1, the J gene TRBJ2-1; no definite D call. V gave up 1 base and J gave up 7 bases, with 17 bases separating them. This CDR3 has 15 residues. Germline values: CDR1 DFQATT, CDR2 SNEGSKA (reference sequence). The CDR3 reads CSARALGLSTNEQFF. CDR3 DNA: TGCAGTGCTAGAGCGCTAGGTCTAAGTACTAATGAGCAGTTCTTC.

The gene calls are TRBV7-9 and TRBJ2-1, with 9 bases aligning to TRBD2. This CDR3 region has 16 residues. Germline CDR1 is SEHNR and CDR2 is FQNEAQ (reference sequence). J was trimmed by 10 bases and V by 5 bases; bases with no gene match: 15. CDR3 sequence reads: CASSRRSGLASWEQFF. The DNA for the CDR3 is TGTGCCAGCAGCCGGAGGTCGGGACTAGCCTCCTGGGAGCAGTTCTTC.

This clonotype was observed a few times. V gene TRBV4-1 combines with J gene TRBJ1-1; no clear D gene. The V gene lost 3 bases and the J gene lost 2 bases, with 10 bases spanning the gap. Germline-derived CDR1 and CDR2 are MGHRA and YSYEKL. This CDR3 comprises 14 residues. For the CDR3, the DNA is TGCGCCAGCAGCCAGTGGGAAAGAAACACTGAAGCTTTCTTT. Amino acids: CASSQWERNTEAFF.

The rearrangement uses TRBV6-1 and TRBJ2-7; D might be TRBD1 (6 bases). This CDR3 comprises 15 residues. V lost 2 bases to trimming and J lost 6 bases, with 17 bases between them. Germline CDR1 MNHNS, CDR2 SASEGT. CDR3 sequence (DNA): TGTGCCAGCAGTGAACTTCTTGGGGGCAGGGCCGAGCAGTACTTC. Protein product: CASSELLGGRAEQYF.

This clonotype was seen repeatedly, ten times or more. In nucleotides, the CDR3 is TGTGCCAGCTCACCCGGGGCTACTAATGAAAAACTGTTTTTT. This translates into CASSPGATNEKLFF. The chain joins TRBV18 to TRBJ1-4, with D possibly TRBD1 on 5 matching bases. Trimming removed 3 bases from V and 2 bases from J, with 7 bases in between. The CDR3 consists of 14 residues. Germline V gene lookup returns CDR1 KGHSH and CDR2 LQKENI.

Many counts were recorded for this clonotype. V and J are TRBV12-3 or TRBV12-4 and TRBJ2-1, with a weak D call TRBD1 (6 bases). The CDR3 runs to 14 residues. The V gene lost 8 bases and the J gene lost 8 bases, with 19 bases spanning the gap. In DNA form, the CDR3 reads TGTGCCAGCGCTGGGGCAGGGGTTCCCGATGAGCAGTTCTTC. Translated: CASAGAGVPDEQFF.

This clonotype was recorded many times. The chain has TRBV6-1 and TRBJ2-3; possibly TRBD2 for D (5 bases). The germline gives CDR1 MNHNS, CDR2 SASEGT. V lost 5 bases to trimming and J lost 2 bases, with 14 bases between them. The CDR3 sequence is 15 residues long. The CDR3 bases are TGTGCCAGCAGTTCTAGCTTTTCGCCCACAGATACGCAGTATTTT. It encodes CASSSSFSPTDTQYF.